These 16 T cell receptor beta chains share one sample of origin, sequenced in a study of blood T cell repertoires in COVID-19. Libraries were prepared by immunoSEQ multiplex PCR; TCRdb keeps only in-frame clonotypes and omits some of them. The top ten hold 11% of the sample, which has nearly 90,000 clones, over 80% seen once. The sequenced sample was peripheral blood. These receptor sequences come from an elderly man with acute or convalescent COVID-19.

The chain couples TRBV5-4 to TRBJ1-5; D is possibly TRBD1 (6 bases). V was clipped by 0 bases and J by 6 bases, with 16 bases between them. Germline values: CDR1 SGHNT, CDR2 YYREEE (reference sequence). This CDR3 contains 16 residues. CDR3 bases: TGTGCCAGCAGCTTGGGAGGACAGACTAACATTCAGCCCCAGCATTTT. This sequence encodes CASSLGGQTNIQPQHF.

The chain joins TRBV24-1 to TRBJ2-2; 16 nucleotides align to TRBD2. Germline CDR1 KGHDR, CDR2 SFDVKD. Trimming took 9 bases from V and 1 from J; bases not matched to a gene: 7. This CDR3 has 18 amino acids. The CDR3 protein is CATHPGTSGRGNTGELFF. CDR3 DNA: TGTGCCACCCATCCGGGGACTAGCGGGAGGGGGAACACCGGGGAGCTGTTTTTT.

V and J are TRBV5-1 and TRBJ2-1; 9 bases agree with TRBD1. This CDR3 is built from 15 residues. The junction had 2 bases not matched to a gene; V was cut back by 4 bases and J by 0 bases. Germline CDR1 and CDR2: SGHRS and YFSETQ. The CDR3 coding sequence is TGCGCCAGCAGCAGGGGACAGGGCTCCTACAATGAGCAGTTCTTC. Its translation: CASSRGQGSYNEQFF.

V gene TRBV9 combines with J gene TRBJ2-2; 8 bases align to TRBD2. The CDR3 consists of 18 residues. The V gene's germline CDR1 is SGDLS and CDR2 YYNGEE. Germline trimming cut 0 bases from V and 4 bases from J; bases unmatched to any gene: 11. This CDR3 is CASSVAPGGTLGTGELFF. The CDR3 nucleotides read TGTGCCAGCAGCGTAGCTCCGGGGGGGACCCTGGGCACCGGGGAGCTGTTTTTT.

The chain couples TRBV13 to TRBJ2-1, with a tentative D call TRBD1 (5 bases). This CDR3 comprises 12 residues. Trimming stripped 4 bases from V and 10 bases from J, with 11 bases between. Germline values: CDR1 PRHDT, CDR2 FYEKMQ (reference sequence). The CDR3 sequence is CASSSYRSEQFF. CDR3 nucleotides: TGTGCCAGCAGCTCTTACAGGAGCGAGCAGTTCTTC.

This chain links TRBV11-3 with TRBJ1-3; 10 bases agree with TRBD1. The germline V gene has CDR1 SGHNT and CDR2 YENEEA. V lost 3 bases, J lost 0 bases, and 2 bases stayed unmatched. This CDR3 spans 16 amino acids. CDR3 DNA: TGTGCCAGCAGCTTCGGGACAGGGGACTCTGGAAACACCATATATTTT. Amino acid sequence: CASSFGTGDSGNTIYF.

The chain is built from TRBV5-1 and TRBJ1-1; 7 bases line up with TRBD1. Germline loops: CDR1 SGHRS, CDR2 YFSETQ. V lost 4 bases to trimming and J lost 8 bases; unmatched junction nucleotides: 11. The CDR3 consists of 14 residues. The CDR3 spells CASSQTPGQIEAFF. The CDR3 region has the DNA TGCGCCAGCAGCCAAACCCCGGGACAGATAGAAGCTTTCTTT.

V gene TRBV5-1 combines with J gene TRBJ1-4; no clear D gene. Germline V gene data show CDR1 as SGHRS and CDR2 as YFSETQ. The CDR3 consists of 15 residues. V lost 2 bases, J lost 8 bases, and 16 bases lay in between. The CDR3 here is CASSFEGSATEKLFF. The CDR3 bases are TGCGCCAGCAGCTTTGAGGGTTCCGCTACAGAAAAACTGTTTTTT.

The V gene is TRBV4-2, the J gene TRBJ1-2; D is possibly TRBD1 (5 bases). Germline lookup yields CDR1 LGHNA and CDR2 YNFKEQ. The CDR3 sequence is 16 residues long. Trimming shortened V by 0 bases and J by 7 bases, and 18 bases separated the two germline ends. Written as DNA, the CDR3 is TGTGCCAGCAGCCAAGACGGGGGTATCCCCCGGAGTGGCTACACCTTC. Translation: CASSQDGGIPRSGYTF.

This rearrangement joins TRBV12-3 or TRBV12-4 to TRBJ1-5; a possible D gene is TRBD1 (6 bases). The CDR3 has 13 amino acids. Trimming removed 6 bases from V and 7 bases from J, with 13 bases in between. CDR3 region: CASSRTGTQPQHF. For the CDR3, the DNA is TGTGCCAGCAGCCGAACAGGGACCCAGCCCCAGCATTTT.

The CDR3 DNA is TGCGCCAGCAGCCAAGAGGCGCCGGAGGCTAACTACAATGAGCAGTTCTTC. Encoded protein: CASSQEAPEANYNEQFF. This chain joins TRBV4-3 and TRBJ2-1; possibly TRBD2 for D (5 bases). The CDR3 is made up of 17 amino acids. Germline CDR1 is LGHNA and CDR2 is YSLEER. V was cut by 0 bases and J by 3 bases, with 15 bases left in between.

This clone was found a few times. The genes are TRBV5-1 and TRBJ2-2; 9 bases fit TRBD1. Trimming removed 4 bases from V and 4 bases from J; junction bases left unmatched: 5. Germline V lookup: CDR1 SGHRS, CDR2 YFSETQ. CDR3 length equals 15 residues. CDR3 bases: TGCGCCAGCAGCCCGGGACAGGGACTCACCGGGGAGCTGTTTTTT. Translation gives CASSPGQGLTGELFF.

The chain uses TRBV27 and TRBJ1-4, with D possibly being TRBD1 (6 bases). The CDR3 loop spans 15 amino acids. Trimming removed 5 bases from V and 7 bases from J, with 17 bases in between. Germline V gene sequence: CDR1 MNHEY, CDR2 SMNVEV (reference sequence). The CDR3 DNA is TGTGCCAGCAGTCCTCTACCCCAGGGGACTGAAAAACTGTTTTTT. Protein: CASSPLPQGTEKLFF.

The chain joins TRBV2 to TRBJ1-4; 8 bases fit TRBD1. V was pared by 5 bases and J by 8 bases, with 7 bases of the junction left unmatched. The CDR3 has 14 amino acids. Germline assignment: CDR1 SNHLY and CDR2 FYNNEI. CDR3 sequence reads: CASSTDRGREKLFF. In DNA, the CDR3 is TGTGCCAGCAGTACCGACAGGGGTCGCGAAAAACTGTTTTTT.

The rearrangement uses TRBV19 and TRBJ2-7; D may be TRBD1 (5 bases). Trimming left V 8 bases short and J 0 bases short, with 11 bases between. Germline lookup yields CDR1 LNHDA and CDR2 SQIVND (reference sequence). The CDR3 totals 13 residues. The CDR3: CASAQGTSYEQYF. CDR3 sequence (DNA): TGTGCCAGTGCTCAGGGAACCTCCTACGAGCAGTACTTC.

This clone has more than one count but fewer than ten. V is TRBV4-3 and J is TRBJ1-2; 8 bases map to TRBD1. CDR1 and CDR2 from the germline V gene are LGHNA and YSLEER. The CDR3 is 15 amino acids. V trimming: 0 bases; J trimming: 4 bases; junction bases outside the gene matches: 4. The CDR3 sequence is CASSQDPQGAYGYTF. CDR3 DNA: TGCGCCAGCAGCCAAGATCCCCAGGGGGCCTATGGCTACACCTTC.